These 17 T cell receptor beta chains share one sample of origin, sequenced in a study of T cell responses to AZD1222 COVID-19 vaccine. Sequencing used immunoSEQ multiplex PCR; TCRdb keeps in-frame clones, though not all of them. The sample holds about 180,000 clones, around 87% seen once. Sequences were derived from peripheral blood, sampled on day 0 of AZD1222 vaccination. The receptor source for this set is an adult in good health.

The chain joins TRBV30 to TRBJ2-2; maybe TRBD1 (6 bases). This CDR3 has 20 amino acids. Germline V gives CDR1 GTSNPN, CDR2 SVGIG (reference sequence). The germline V and J ends were trimmed by 3 bases and 3 bases, with 29 bases remaining between them. The CDR3 region is CAWSANRVWGTATHTGELFF. The CDR3 nucleotides are TGTGCCTGGAGCGCAAACAGGGTTTGGGGAACGGCTACCCACACCGGGGAGCTGTTTTTT.

This clone was seen a single time. This sequence joins TRBV12-3 or TRBV12-4 and TRBJ2-3, with D possibly being TRBD1 or TRBD2 (5 bases each). V was pared by 3 bases and J by 6 bases, with 10 bases between. The CDR3 contains 13 residues. CDR3 coding DNA: TGTGCCAGCAGTTTTTCCGGGGCGGATACGCAGTATTTT. Amino acids: CASSFSGADTQYF.

The V and J genes are TRBV30 and TRBJ1-1; D call uncertain. Per the germline V gene, CDR1 is GTSNPN and CDR2 is SVGIG (reference sequence). V lost 0 bases to trimming and J lost 0 bases, with 5 bases between them. This CDR3 comprises 13 residues. CDR3 DNA sequence: TGTGCCTGGAGTGTAATCATGAACACTGAAGCTTTCTTT. This gives the protein CAWSVIMNTEAFF.

The CDR3 nucleotides read TGTGCCAGCAGTGGCCTGGGGTCTGGGGCCAACGTCCTGACTTTC. Protein product: CASSGLGSGANVLTF. V and J are TRBV9 and TRBJ2-6; no reliable D call. The CDR3 has 15 residues. Trimming left V 5 bases short and J 1 base short, with 10 bases between. Germline V gene sequence: CDR1 SGDLS, CDR2 YYNGEE. The full variable domain, its missing parts supplied by reference TRBV9 and TRBJ2-6, is DSGVTQTPKHLITATGQRVTLRCSPRSGDLSVYWYQQSLDQGLQFLIQYYNGEERAKGNILERFSAQQFPDLHSELNLSSLELGDSALYFCASSGLGSGANVLTFGAGSRLTVL.

This chain uses TRBV28 with TRBJ2-7; no reliable D call. The CDR3 runs to 13 residues. Germline CDR1 reads MDHEN; CDR2 reads SYDVKM. With 6 bases removed from V and 0 bases from J, the gap between germline ends came to 9 bases. Written as DNA, the CDR3 is TGTGCCAGCAGCTTCCGACCCTCCTACGAGCAGTACTTC. Amino acid sequence: CASSFRPSYEQYF.

The V gene is TRBV12-3 or TRBV12-4, the J gene TRBJ1-1; no firm D call. The V gene lost 6 bases and the J gene lost 2 bases, with 10 bases spanning the gap. This CDR3 is built from 13 residues. CDR3 residues: CASRGTSNTEAFF. In DNA form, the CDR3 reads TGTGCCAGCAGGGGTACAAGTAACACTGAAGCTTTCTTT.

The rearrangement joins TRBV3-1 (or the pseudogene TRBV3-2) to TRBJ2-2; D ambiguous. The CDR3 sequence is 13 residues long. Germline CDR1 is LGHDT and CDR2 is YNNKEL (reference sequence). Trimming took off 0 bases at V and 7 bases at J, with 6 bases between the two ends. Written as DNA, the CDR3 is TGTGCCAGCAGCCAAGAATGGAGCGGGGAGCTGTTTTTT. Its protein is CASSQEWSGELFF.

This clone was observed a few times. The chain is built from TRBV7-8 and TRBJ1-4; no reliable D call. The CDR3 contains 17 residues. The V end lost 3 bases, the J end lost 7 bases, and 21 bases lay between the germline ends. Germline V gene lookup returns CDR1 SGHVS and CDR2 FQNEAQ. CDR3 in amino acids: CASSFIAFRGRSEKLFF. CDR3 DNA: TGTGCCAGCAGCTTCATAGCGTTCCGGGGTCGTAGTGAAAAACTGTTTTTT.

V is TRBV4-3 and J is TRBJ2-1; 9 bases agree with TRBD2. CDR1 and CDR2 (germline): LGHNA, YSLEER. CDR3 length: 14 residues. The V segment lost 2 bases and the J segment 6 bases; nucleotides outside the gene matches: 2. The CDR3 reads CASSQLAGSNEQFF. The CDR3 nucleotides are TGCGCCAGCAGCCAACTAGCGGGGAGCAATGAGCAGTTCTTC.

The CDR3 here is CASKRTGPGETQYF. CDR3 DNA sequence: TGCGCCAGCAAGAGGACAGGGCCGGGAGAGACCCAGTACTTC. The chain employs TRBV10-1 and TRBJ2-5; 8 nucleotides match TRBD1. V lost 7 bases to trimming and J lost 4 bases; unmatched junction nucleotides: 8. The germline CDR1 and CDR2 sequences are WNHNN and SYGVQD (reference sequence). The CDR3 has 14 amino acids.

The chain combines TRBV4-1 with TRBJ2-3, with D maybe TRBD2 (6 bases). The length of the CDR3 is 14 residues. V gave up 3 bases and J gave up 6 bases, with 13 bases separating them. CDR1 and CDR2 (germline): MGHRA, YSYEKL. The CDR3 DNA reads as TGCGCCAGCAGCCACGGCGGGGAGGAGGATACGCAGTATTTT. This translates into CASSHGGEEDTQYF.

This chain links TRBV11-3 with TRBJ2-5, with no clear D. Germline V gene lookup returns CDR1 SGHNT and CDR2 YENEEA. CDR3 length equals 14 residues. V was pared by 5 bases and J by 1 base, with 11 bases between. This CDR3 reads CASSPGRSQETQYF. In nucleotides, the CDR3 is TGTGCCAGCAGCCCTGGACGGAGCCAAGAGACCCAGTACTTC.

There are a few counts of this clone. This chain connects TRBV5-4 to TRBJ2-2; either TRBD1 or TRBD2 may supply D (6 bases each). From germline, CDR1 is SGHNT and CDR2 YYREEE (reference sequence). The CDR3 runs to 16 residues. V was shortened by 4 bases and J by 5 bases, with 18 bases between the two germline ends. This CDR3 is CASSHPSGALTGELFF. In DNA form, the CDR3 reads TGTGCCAGCAGCCACCCTTCGGGGGCACTAACCGGGGAGCTGTTTTTT. The full variable domain, its missing parts supplied by reference TRBV5-4 and TRBJ2-2, is ETGVTQSPTHLIKTRGQQVTLRCSSQSGHNTVSWYQQALGQGPQFIFQYYREEENGRGNFPPRFSGLQFPNYSSELNVNALELDDSALYLCASSHPSGALTGELFFGEGSRLTVL.

The chain combines TRBV4-3 with TRBJ2-5; TRBD2 agrees at 14 bases. CDR3 length: 17 residues. Per germline, CDR1 LGHNA and CDR2 YSLEER. V was pared by 4 bases and J by 2 bases, with 6 bases of the junction left unmatched. The CDR3 protein is CASSPRLAGGTQETQYF. In nucleotides, the CDR3 is TGCGCCAGCAGCCCCCGACTAGCGGGGGGGACACAAGAGACCCAGTACTTC.

The V gene is TRBV7-2, the J gene TRBJ2-3; 8 bases fit TRBD1. The CDR3 totals 16 residues. The V gene end was trimmed by 1 base and the J gene end by 0 bases; junction bases not matched to a gene: 3. CDR1 is SGHTA and CDR2 is FQGNSA in the germline V gene. DNA of the CDR3: TGTGCCAGCAGCTTAGGGGGACAGGTCAGCACAGATACGCAGTATTTT. The encoded protein is CASSLGGQVSTDTQYF.

In this sample, this clone turned up a few times. The V gene is TRBV5-4, the J gene TRBJ2-1, with 8 nucleotides matching TRBD2. The CDR3 has 15 amino acids. V lost 0 bases and J lost 8; bases outside the gene matches: 7. The V gene's germline CDR1 is SGHNT and CDR2 YYREEE (reference sequence). CDR3 nucleotide sequence: TGTGCCAGCAGCTTGGCCAGCGGGGGTCCCGATGAGCAGTTCTTC. It encodes CASSLASGGPDEQFF.

This clone was observed once. The J gene is TRBJ1-6, the V gene TRBV5-4, with 8 bases fitting TRBD1. Losses at the gene ends were 1 base for V and 10 bases for J; bases not matched to a gene: 7. The CDR3 totals 15 residues. The V gene's germline CDR1 is SGHNT and CDR2 YYREEE (reference sequence). The CDR3 DNA reads TGTGCCAGCAGCTTGCAGTCAGGGGGCGGGTCACCCCTCCACTTT. This gives the protein CASSLQSGGGSPLHF.